Given below is one T cell receptor beta chain in context. Its antigen is currently unknown. This entry belongs to a study of T cells in localized non-small cell lung cancer. Study results and caveats: Heterogeneity is still possible, as just one tumor region was sequenced. The appearance of a median approximately 57 of the top 100 tumor clones was seen in adjacent lung. Adjacent uninvolved lung had the highest clonality, suggesting focused antigen responses.

The data were produced by immunoSEQ multiplex PCR, yet TCRdb's version contains in-frame clones alone and is incomplete. The sample carries some 130,000 clones, more than 80% recorded once. The germline CDR1 and CDR2 sequences are LNHDA and SQIVND (reference sequence). Germline trimming cut 5 bases from V and 0 bases from J; bases unmatched to any gene: 7. The CDR3 covers 16 residues. This clonotype was sampled from a female donor over 55 with stage I lung adenocarcinoma. This sample comprised peripheral blood, obtained before any cancer treatment. This rearrangement joins TRBV19 to TRBJ2-1; TRBD1 aligns across 7 bases. The chain's CDR3 is CASSRSRGSSYNEQFF. The CDR3 DNA sequence: TGTGCCAGTAGTCGCAGCAGGGGGAGCTCCTACAATGAGCAGTTCTTC.